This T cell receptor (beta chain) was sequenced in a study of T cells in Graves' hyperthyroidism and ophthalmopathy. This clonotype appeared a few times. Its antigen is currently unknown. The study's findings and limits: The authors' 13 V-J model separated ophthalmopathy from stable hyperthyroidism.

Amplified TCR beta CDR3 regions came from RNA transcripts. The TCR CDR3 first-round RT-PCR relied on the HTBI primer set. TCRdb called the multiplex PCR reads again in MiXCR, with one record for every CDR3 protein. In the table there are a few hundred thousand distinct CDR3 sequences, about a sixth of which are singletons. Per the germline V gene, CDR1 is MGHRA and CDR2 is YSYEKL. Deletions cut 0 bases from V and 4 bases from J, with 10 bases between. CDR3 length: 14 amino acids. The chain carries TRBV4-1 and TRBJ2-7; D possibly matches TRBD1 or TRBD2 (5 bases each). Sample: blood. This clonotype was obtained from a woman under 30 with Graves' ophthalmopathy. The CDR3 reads CASSQEWDGYEQYF. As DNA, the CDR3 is TGCGCCAGCAGCCAAGAGTGGGACGGGTACGAGCAGTACTTC.